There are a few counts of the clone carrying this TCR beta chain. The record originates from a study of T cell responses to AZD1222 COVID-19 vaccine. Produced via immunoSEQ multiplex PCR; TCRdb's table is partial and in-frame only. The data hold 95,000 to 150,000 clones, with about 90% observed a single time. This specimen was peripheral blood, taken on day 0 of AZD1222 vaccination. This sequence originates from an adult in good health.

The CDR3 bases are TGTGCCAGCAGCGGACAGTCTAACTATGGCTACACCTTC. Translating gives CASSGQSNYGYTF. V is TRBV12-3 or TRBV12-4 and J is TRBJ1-2; weak D call: TRBD1 (6 bases). V was trimmed by 6 bases and J by 0 bases, leaving 8 bases between them. This CDR3 has 13 amino acids.